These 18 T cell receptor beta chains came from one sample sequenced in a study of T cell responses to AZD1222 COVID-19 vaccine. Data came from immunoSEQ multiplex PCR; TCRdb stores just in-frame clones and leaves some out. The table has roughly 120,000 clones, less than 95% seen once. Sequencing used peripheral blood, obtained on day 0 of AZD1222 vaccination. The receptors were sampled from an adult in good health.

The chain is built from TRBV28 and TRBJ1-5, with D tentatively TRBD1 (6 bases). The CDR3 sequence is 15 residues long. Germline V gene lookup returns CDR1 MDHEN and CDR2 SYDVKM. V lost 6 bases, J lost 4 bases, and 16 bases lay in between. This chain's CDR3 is CASRRTDSPNQPQHF. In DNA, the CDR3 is TGTGCCAGCAGGAGGACAGATTCTCCAAATCAGCCCCAGCATTTT. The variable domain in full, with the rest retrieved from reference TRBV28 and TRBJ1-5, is DVKVTQSSRYLVKRTGEKVFLECVQDMDHENMFWYRQDPGLGLRLIYFSYDVKMKEKGDIPEGYSVSREKKERFSLILESASTNQTSMYLCASRRTDSPNQPQHFGDGTRLSIL.

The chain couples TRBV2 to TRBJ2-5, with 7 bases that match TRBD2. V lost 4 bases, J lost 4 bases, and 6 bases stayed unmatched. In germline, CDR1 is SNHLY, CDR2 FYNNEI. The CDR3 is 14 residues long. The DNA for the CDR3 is TGTGCCAGCAGTGTATTACCGGGAGGAGAGACCCAGTACTTC. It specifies CASSVLPGGETQYF.

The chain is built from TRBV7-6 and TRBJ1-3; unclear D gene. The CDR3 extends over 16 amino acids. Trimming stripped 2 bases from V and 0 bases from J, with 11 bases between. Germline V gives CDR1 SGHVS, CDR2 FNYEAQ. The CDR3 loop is CASSLSGEVSGNTIYF. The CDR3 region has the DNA TGTGCCAGCAGCTTAAGCGGAGAGGTCTCTGGAAACACCATATATTTT.

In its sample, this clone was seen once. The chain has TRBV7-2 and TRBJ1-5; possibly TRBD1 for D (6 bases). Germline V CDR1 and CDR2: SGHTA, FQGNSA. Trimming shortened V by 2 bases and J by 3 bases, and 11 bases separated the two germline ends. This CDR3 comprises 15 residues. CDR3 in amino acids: CASSLYRADNQPQHF. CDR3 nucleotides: TGTGCCAGCAGCTTATACAGGGCGGACAATCAGCCCCAGCATTTT.

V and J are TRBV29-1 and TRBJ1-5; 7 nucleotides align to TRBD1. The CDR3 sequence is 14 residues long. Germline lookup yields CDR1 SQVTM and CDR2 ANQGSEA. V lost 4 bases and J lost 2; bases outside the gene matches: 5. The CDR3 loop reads CSVGEGAGNQPQHF. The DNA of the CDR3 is TGCAGCGTTGGGGAGGGGGCTGGCAATCAGCCCCAGCATTTT.

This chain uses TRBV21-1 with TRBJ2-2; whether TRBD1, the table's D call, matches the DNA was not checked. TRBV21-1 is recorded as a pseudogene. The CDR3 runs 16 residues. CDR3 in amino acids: CASSKEGGQGARELFF. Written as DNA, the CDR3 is TGTGCCAGCAGCAAAGAGGGCGGACAGGGGGCAAGGGAGCTGTTTTTT.

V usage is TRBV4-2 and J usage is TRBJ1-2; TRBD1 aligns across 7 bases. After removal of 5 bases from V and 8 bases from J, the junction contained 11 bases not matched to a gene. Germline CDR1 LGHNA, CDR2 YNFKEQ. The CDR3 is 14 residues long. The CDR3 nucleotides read TGTGCCAGCAGCTCCTTCGACAGGGCTTGGGGCTACACCTTC. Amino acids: CASSSFDRAWGYTF.

CDR3 DNA sequence: TGTGCCATCCAACCGGGACAGGGTTTCCCTAATCAGCCCCAGCATTTT. Protein: CAIQPGQGFPNQPQHF. The chain recombines TRBV27 with TRBJ1-5; 9 bases fit TRBD1. Germline CDR1 is MNHEY and CDR2 is SMNVEV (reference sequence). Trimming removed 10 bases from V and 4 bases from J; junction bases left unmatched: 14. The CDR3 has 16 amino acids.

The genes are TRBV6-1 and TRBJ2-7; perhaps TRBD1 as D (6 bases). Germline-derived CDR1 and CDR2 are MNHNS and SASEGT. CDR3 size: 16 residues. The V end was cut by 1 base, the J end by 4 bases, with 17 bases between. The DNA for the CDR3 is TGTGCCAGCAGTGAAGGTAACAGGGTCCCACCGTACGAGCAGTACTTC. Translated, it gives CASSEGNRVPPYEQYF.

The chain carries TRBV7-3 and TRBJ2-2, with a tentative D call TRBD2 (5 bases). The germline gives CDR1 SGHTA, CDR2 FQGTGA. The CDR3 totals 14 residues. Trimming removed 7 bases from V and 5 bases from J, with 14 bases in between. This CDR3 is CASTPGPGTGELFF. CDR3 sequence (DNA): TGTGCCAGCACCCCCGGCCCGGGAACCGGGGAGCTGTTTTTT.

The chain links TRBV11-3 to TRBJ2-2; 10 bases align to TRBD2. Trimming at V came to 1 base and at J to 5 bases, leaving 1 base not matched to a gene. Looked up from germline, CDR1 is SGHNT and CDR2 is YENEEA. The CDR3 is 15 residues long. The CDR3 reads CASSLGTSGTGELFF. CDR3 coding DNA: TGTGCCAGCAGCTTAGGGACTAGCGGTACCGGGGAGCTGTTTTTT. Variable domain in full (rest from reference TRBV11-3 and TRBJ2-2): EAGVVQSPRYKIIEKKQPVAFWCNPISGHNTLYWYLQNLGQGPELLIRYENEEAVDDSQLPKDRFSAERLKGVDSTLKIQPAELGDSAVYLCASSLGTSGTGELFFGEGSRLTVL.

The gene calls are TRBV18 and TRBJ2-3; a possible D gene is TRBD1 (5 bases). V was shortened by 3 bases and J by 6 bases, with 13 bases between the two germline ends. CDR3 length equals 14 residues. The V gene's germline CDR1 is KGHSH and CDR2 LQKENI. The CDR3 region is CASSPTVVPDTQYF. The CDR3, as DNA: TGTGCCAGCTCACCGACAGTAGTTCCTGATACGCAGTATTTT.

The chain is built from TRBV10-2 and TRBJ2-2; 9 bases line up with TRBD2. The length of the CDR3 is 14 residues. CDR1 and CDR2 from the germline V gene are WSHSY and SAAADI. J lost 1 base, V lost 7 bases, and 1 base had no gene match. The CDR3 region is CASNSGGNTGELFF. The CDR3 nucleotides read TGCGCCAGCAATAGCGGGGGGAACACCGGGGAGCTGTTTTTT.

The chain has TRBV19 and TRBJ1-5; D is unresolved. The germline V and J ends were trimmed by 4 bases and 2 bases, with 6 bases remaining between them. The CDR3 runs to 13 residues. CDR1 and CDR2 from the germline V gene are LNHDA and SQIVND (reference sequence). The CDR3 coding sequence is TGTGCCAGTAGTAGAGTGGGCAATCAGCCCCAGCATTTT. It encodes CASSRVGNQPQHF.

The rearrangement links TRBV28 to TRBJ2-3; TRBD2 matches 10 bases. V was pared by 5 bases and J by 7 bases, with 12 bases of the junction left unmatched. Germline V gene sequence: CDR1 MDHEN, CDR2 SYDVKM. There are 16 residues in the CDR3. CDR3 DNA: TGTGCCAGCAGTCGGACCCTAGCGGGAGTCGGGAATACGCAGTATTTT. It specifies CASSRTLAGVGNTQYF.

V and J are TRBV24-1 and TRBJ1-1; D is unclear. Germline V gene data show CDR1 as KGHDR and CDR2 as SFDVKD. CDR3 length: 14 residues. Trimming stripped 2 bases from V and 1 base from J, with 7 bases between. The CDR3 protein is CATSDSTGNTEAFF. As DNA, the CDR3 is TGTGCCACCAGTGATTCGACGGGGAACACTGAAGCTTTCTTT.

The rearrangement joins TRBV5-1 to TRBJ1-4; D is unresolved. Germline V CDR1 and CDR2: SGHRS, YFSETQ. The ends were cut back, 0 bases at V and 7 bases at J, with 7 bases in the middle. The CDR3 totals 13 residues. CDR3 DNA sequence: TGCGCCAGCAGCTTGGATTTAACTGAAAAACTGTTTTTT. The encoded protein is CASSLDLTEKLFF. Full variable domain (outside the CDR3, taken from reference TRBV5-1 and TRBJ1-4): KAGVTQTPRYLIKTRGQQVTLSCSPISGHRSVSWYQQTPGQGLQFLFEYFSETQRNKGNFPGRFSGRQFSNSRSEMNVSTLELGDSALYLCASSLDLTEKLFFGSGTQLSVL.

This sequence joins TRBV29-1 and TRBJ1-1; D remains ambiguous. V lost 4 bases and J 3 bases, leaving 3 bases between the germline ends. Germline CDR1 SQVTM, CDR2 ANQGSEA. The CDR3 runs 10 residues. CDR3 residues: CSVGDTEAFF. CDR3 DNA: TGCAGCGTTGGTGACACTGAAGCTTTCTTT.